This record covers a single T cell receptor (beta chain). Its target is not known. V gave up 2 bases and J gave up 4 bases, with 21 bases separating them. CDR1 is SNHLY and CDR2 is FYNNEI in the germline V gene. The CDR3 is 18 residues long. Time point specified: week 5, during vaccination. With topical imiquimod, each dose of the vaccine consisted of 300 ug of mutant IDH1 20-mer peptide. TCRdb's table, derived via immunoSEQ multiplex PCR, lists solely in-frame clones and lacks some. Here the sample spans about 53,000 clones, 80% to 90% being singletons. This specimen comes from a study of a mutant IDH1 vaccine in newly diagnosed glioma. Across the whole study: There were eight vaccinations for patients, given in weeks 1, 3, 5, 7, 11, 15, 19 and 23. The start of vaccination came 4-6 weeks after radiotherapy alone, or with temozolomide cycles.

Study-level points and caveats: Apparently unrelated to pseudoprogression were changes in the top peripheral T cell clonotypes.

The sample here was PBMCs, taken from a glioma patient whose treatment included an IDH1 peptide vaccine. The TCR was taken from a woman between 45 and 60 years old with glioma. The V gene is TRBV2, the J gene TRBJ1-5, with D possibly TRBD1 on 6 matching bases. CDR3 DNA sequence: TGTGCCAGCAGTGAAAGGGTCCCCGGACAGTGGACAAATCAGCCCCAGCATTTT. This encodes CASSERVPGQWTNQPQHF.